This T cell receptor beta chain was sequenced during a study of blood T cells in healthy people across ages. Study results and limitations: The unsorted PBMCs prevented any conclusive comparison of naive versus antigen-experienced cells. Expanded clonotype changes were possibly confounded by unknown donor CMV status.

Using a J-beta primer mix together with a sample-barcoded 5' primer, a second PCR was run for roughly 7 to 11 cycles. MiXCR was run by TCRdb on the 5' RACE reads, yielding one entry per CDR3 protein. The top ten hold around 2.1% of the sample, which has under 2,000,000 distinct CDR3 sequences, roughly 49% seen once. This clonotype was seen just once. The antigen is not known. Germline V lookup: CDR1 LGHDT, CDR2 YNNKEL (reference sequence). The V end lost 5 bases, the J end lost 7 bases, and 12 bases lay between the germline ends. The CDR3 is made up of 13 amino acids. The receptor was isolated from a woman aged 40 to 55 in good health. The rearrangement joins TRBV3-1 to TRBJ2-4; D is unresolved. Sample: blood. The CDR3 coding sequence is TGTGCCAGCAGCAGAAGTTTAGAGAACATTCAGTACTTC. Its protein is CASSRSLENIQYF.